These 19 T cell receptor beta chains came from one sample sequenced in a study of Ad26.COV2.S vaccination and SARS-CoV-2 variants. TCRdb's table, derived via immunoSEQ multiplex PCR, lists solely in-frame clones and lacks some. This sample carries fewer than 500,000 clones, 90% of them seen once, and the ten largest clones take 10% to 15%. Treatment meaning: around 19 received Ad26.COV2.S at low or high dose, single or two shots; roughly 5 received placebo; per-sample allocation not given. Sampling took place 63 days after the first vaccine or placebo injection. Sequences were derived from peripheral blood, sampled in a trial of Ad26.COV2.S vaccine versus placebo. The receptors come from a person aged 18-60 years who received the Ad26.COV2.S COVID-19 vaccine or a placebo.

V usage is TRBV28 and J usage is TRBJ2-3; tentative D call: TRBD1 (6 bases). The germline V gene encodes CDR1 MDHEN and CDR2 SYDVKM. The CDR3 covers 16 residues. V dropped 4 bases and J dropped 2 bases, with 16 bases sitting between them. The CDR3 nucleotides are TGTGCCAGCAGTTCATCGGGACAAGGGATCACAGATACGCAGTATTTT. Its translation: CASSSSGQGITDTQYF.

This chain connects TRBV7-6 to TRBJ2-7; D might be TRBD1 (5 bases). The CDR3 sequence is 15 residues long. Trimming removed 1 base from V and 0 bases from J, with 10 bases in between. The germline V gene has CDR1 SGHVS and CDR2 FNYEAQ. The CDR3 sequence: CASSLGQGSSYEQYF. The CDR3 DNA is TGTGCCAGCAGCTTAGGTCAGGGAAGCTCCTACGAGCAGTACTTC.

The chain uses TRBV7-2 and TRBJ2-3, with D tentatively TRBD2 (5 bases). The V end lost 5 bases, the J end lost 6 bases, and 18 bases lay between the germline ends. The CDR3 extends over 15 amino acids. Germline V gives CDR1 SGHTA, CDR2 FQGNSA. For the CDR3, the DNA is TGTGCCAGCAGCCCCCCCGCGGGTGGTTCGGATACGCAGTATTTT. It encodes CASSPPAGGSDTQYF.

The chain employs TRBV4-2 and TRBJ2-7, with 9 bases matching TRBD1. Germline V gene data show CDR1 as LGHNA and CDR2 as YNFKEQ. V trimming: 0 bases; J trimming: 7 bases; junction bases outside the gene matches: 4. The CDR3 extends over 14 amino acids. As DNA, the CDR3 is TGTGCCAGCAGCCAAGATCCTGGACAGGGGGAGCAGTACTTC. Translation gives CASSQDPGQGEQYF.

CDR3 region: CASSHLRDRSTDTQYF. CDR3 sequence (DNA): TGTGCCAGCAGCCATCTCCGGGACAGGAGCACAGATACGCAGTATTTT. V gene TRBV3-1 (or the pseudogene TRBV3-2) combines with J gene TRBJ2-3; TRBD1 matches 8 bases. The CDR3 has 16 amino acids. Germline CDR1 reads LGHDT; CDR2 reads YNNKEL (reference sequence). Trimming removed 3 bases from V and 0 bases from J; junction bases left unmatched: 5.

This chain uses TRBV28 with TRBJ1-1, with D maybe TRBD1 (6 bases). V gave up 2 bases and J gave up 1 base, with 14 bases separating them. The germline V gene has CDR1 MDHEN and CDR2 SYDVKM. The CDR3 sequence is 16 residues long. The CDR3 DNA sequence: TGTGCCAGCAGTTTAGAGCGGGGACACTGGAACACTGAAGCTTTCTTT. It codes for CASSLERGHWNTEAFF.

DNA for the CDR3: TGTGCCAGTAGTGTCGGGAGGGGGGGGCTATGGGATACGCAGTATTTT. Translating it yields CASSVGRGGLWDTQYF. The chain recombines TRBV19 with TRBJ2-3, with 8 bases that match TRBD2. Unmatched junction bases numbered 13, after V lost 5 bases and J lost 6 bases. CDR1 is LNHDA and CDR2 is SQIVND in the germline V gene (reference sequence). This CDR3 spans 16 amino acids.

The gene calls are TRBV9 and TRBJ1-2; D may be TRBD1 (6 bases). This CDR3 is built from 15 residues. V lost 2 bases, J lost 5 bases, and 16 bases lay in between. Germline CDR1 reads SGDLS; CDR2 reads YYNGEE. The CDR3 protein is CASSVGTPYTYGYTF. CDR3 nucleotides: TGTGCCAGCAGCGTCGGGACACCCTACACTTATGGCTACACCTTC.

The chain employs TRBV6-6 and TRBJ2-4; 12 positions agree with TRBD2. With 7 bases clipped from V and 8 bases from J, the junction kept 3 bases outside the gene matches. The CDR3 runs to 13 residues. CDR1 is MNHNY, CDR2 SVGAGI, per germline (reference sequence). CDR3 DNA sequence: TGTGCCAGCAACCTAGCGGGAGGGGACATTCAGTACTTC. It specifies CASNLAGGDIQYF.

The J gene is TRBJ2-7, the V gene TRBV29-1; D might be TRBD1 or TRBD2, each matching 6 bases. The germline V and J ends were trimmed by 4 bases and 5 bases, with 18 bases remaining between them. This CDR3 is built from 14 residues. Germline V lookup: CDR1 SQVTM, CDR2 ANQGSEA. The CDR3 reads CSVGGRGQWDEQYF. DNA of the CDR3: TGCAGCGTTGGGGGACGGGGGCAGTGGGACGAGCAGTACTTC.

This rearrangement joins TRBV5-6 to TRBJ1-4; 9 bases fit TRBD1. The CDR3 spans 14 residues. V shed 4 bases, J shed 5 bases, and the junction held 3 bases outside the gene matches. CDR1 is SGHDT, CDR2 YYEEEE, per germline. The CDR3 sequence: CASSLDRGNEKLFF. In nucleotides, the CDR3 is TGTGCCAGCAGCCTCGACAGGGGGAATGAAAAACTGTTTTTT.

The chain joins TRBV6-6 to TRBJ1-1; the D is unclear. V was clipped by 4 bases and J by 3 bases, with 9 bases between them. Germline V gene lookup returns CDR1 MNHNY and CDR2 SVGAGI (reference sequence). The CDR3 sequence is 13 residues long. The CDR3 DNA reads as TGTGCCAGCAGTTTAGGCACAGACACTGAAGCTTTCTTT. Its protein is CASSLGTDTEAFF.

As DNA, the CDR3 is TGTGCCAGCAGCTTAGACCCCTGGGAGTGGTACGAGCAGTACTTC. Amino acids: CASSLDPWEWYEQYF. This rearrangement joins TRBV11-2 to TRBJ2-7, with D perhaps matching TRBD2 (5 bases). Trimming took off 0 bases at V and 4 bases at J, with 13 bases between the two ends. Germline CDR1 SGHAT, CDR2 FQNNGV. The length of the CDR3 is 15 residues. Drawing the rest from reference TRBV11-2 and TRBJ2-7, the complete variable domain is EAGVAQSPRYKIIEKRQSVAFWCNPISGHATLYWYQQILGQGPKLLIQFQNNGVVDDSQLPKDRFSAERLKGVDSTLKIQPAKLEDSAVYLCASSLDPWEWYEQYFGPGTRLTVT.

This rearrangement joins TRBV7-2 to TRBJ1-2, with TRBD1 identical over 7 bases. Germline CDR1 SGHTA, CDR2 FQGNSA. Trimming removed 5 bases from V and 0 bases from J; junction bases left unmatched: 6. This CDR3 is 15 amino acids long. The CDR3 DNA reads as TGTGCCAGCAGCCCTGGGACAGAAGCTAACTATGGCTACACCTTC. Translating it yields CASSPGTEANYGYTF.

V and J are TRBV20-1 and TRBJ2-7; possibly TRBD1 for D (5 bases). CDR1 DFQATT and CDR2 SNEGSKA come from the germline V gene (reference sequence). This CDR3 has 11 amino acids. The ends were cut back, 3 bases at V and 4 bases at J, with 7 bases in the middle. The CDR3 region is CSARTAYEQYF. The DNA of the CDR3 is TGCAGTGCTAGGACAGCATACGAGCAGTACTTC.

The V gene is TRBV18, the J gene TRBJ2-2; a weak D match, TRBD2 (5 bases). Germline-derived CDR1 and CDR2 are KGHSH and LQKENI. Trimming stripped 1 base from V and 0 bases from J, with 12 bases between. The CDR3 length is 17 residues. The CDR3 DNA is TGTGCCAGCTCACCACAGATAGGACTTTCGAACACCGGGGAGCTGTTTTTT. Translation: CASSPQIGLSNTGELFF.

The chain combines TRBV7-2 with TRBJ2-7; D call uncertain. The CDR3 spans 14 residues. Germline V gene lookup returns CDR1 SGHTA and CDR2 FQGNSA. The germline V and J ends were trimmed by 3 bases and 0 bases, with 9 bases remaining between them. In DNA, the CDR3 is TGTGCCAGCAGCTTTGAGCCCTCCTCCTACGAGCAGTACTTC. Its translation: CASSFEPSSYEQYF.

The chain is built from TRBV9 and TRBJ2-1; 7 bases agree with TRBD2. The CDR3 loop spans 15 amino acids. V trimming: 0 bases; J trimming: 8 bases; junction bases outside the gene matches: 8. Germline V gene lookup returns CDR1 SGDLS and CDR2 YYNGEE. CDR3 DNA: TGTGCCAGCAGCGTAGATTCCGCGGGAGTGTATGAGCAGTTCTTC. This sequence encodes CASSVDSAGVYEQFF.

V usage is TRBV2 and J usage is TRBJ1-5; maybe TRBD1 (6 bases). The germline V gene encodes CDR1 SNHLY and CDR2 FYNNEI. CDR3 length: 14 residues. The germline V and J ends were trimmed by 4 bases and 3 bases, with 10 bases remaining between them. CDR3: CASSGRTVNQPQHF. For the CDR3, the DNA is TGTGCCAGCAGTGGGCGGACAGTCAATCAGCCCCAGCATTTT.